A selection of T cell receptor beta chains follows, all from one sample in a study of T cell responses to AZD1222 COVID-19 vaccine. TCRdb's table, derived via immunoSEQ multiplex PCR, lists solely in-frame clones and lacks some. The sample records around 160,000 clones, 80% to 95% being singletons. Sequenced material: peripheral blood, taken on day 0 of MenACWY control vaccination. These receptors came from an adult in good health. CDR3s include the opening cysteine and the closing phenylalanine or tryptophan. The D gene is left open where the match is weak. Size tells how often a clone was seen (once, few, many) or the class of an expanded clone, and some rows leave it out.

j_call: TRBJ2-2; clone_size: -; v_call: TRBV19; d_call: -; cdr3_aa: CASRTTGELFF; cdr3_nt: TGTGCCAGCAGAACCACCGGGGAGCTGTTTTTT
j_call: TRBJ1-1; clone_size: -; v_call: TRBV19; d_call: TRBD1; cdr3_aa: CASSVFGTGNTEAFF; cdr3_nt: TGTGCCAGTAGTGTATTCGGGACAGGGAACACTGAAGCTTTCTTT
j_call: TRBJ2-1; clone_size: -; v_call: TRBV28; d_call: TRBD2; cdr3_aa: CASSGTRGEQFF; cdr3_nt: TGTGCCAGCAGCGGGACTAGGGGTGAGCAGTTCTTC
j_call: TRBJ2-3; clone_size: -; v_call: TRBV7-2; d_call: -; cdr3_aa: CASSLSRLSSLTDTQYF; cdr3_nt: TGTGCCAGCAGCTTAAGTAGGTTGAGTAGCCTCACAGATACGCAGTATTTT
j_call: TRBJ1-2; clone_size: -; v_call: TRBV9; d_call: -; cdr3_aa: CASSVGGGLGGYGYTF; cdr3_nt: TGTGCCAGCAGCGTAGGAGGTGGGCTCGGGGGCTATGGCTACACCTTC
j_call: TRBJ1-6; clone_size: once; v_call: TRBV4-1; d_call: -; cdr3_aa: CASSQDWGAWNSPLHF; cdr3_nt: TGCGCCAGCAGCCAAGATTGGGGGGCATGGAATTCACCCCTCCACTTT
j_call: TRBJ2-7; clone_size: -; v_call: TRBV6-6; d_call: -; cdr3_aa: CASSTVPSVYEQYF; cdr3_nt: TGTGCCAGCAGTACTGTCCCCTCCGTCTACGAGCAGTACTTC
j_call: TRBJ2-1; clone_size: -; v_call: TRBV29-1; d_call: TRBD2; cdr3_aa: CSVDTRAGAINEQFF; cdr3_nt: TGCAGCGTTGATACAAGAGCGGGAGCTATCAATGAGCAGTTCTTC
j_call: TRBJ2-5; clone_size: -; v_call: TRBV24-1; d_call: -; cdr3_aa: CATSDSRQSNQYF; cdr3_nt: TGTGCCACCAGTGACTCGAGACAGAGTAACCAGTACTTC
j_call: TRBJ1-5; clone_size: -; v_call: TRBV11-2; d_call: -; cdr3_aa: CASSLVSGQPQHF; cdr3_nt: TGTGCCAGCAGCTTAGTTTCCGGACAGCCCCAGCATTTT
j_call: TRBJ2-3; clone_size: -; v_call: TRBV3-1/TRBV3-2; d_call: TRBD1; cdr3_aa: CASSQDVRDRGTDTQYF; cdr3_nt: TGTGCCAGCAGCCAAGACGTACGGGACAGGGGCACAGATACGCAGTATTTT
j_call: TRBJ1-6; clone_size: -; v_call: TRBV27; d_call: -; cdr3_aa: CASSLEAQGRTPLHF; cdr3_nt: TGTGCCAGCAGTTTAGAAGCACAGGGAAGGACACCCCTCCACTTT
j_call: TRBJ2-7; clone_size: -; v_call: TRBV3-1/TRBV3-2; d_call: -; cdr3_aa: CASSQGASSYEQYF; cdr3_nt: TGTGCCAGCAGCCAAGGGGCCAGCTCCTACGAGCAGTACTTC
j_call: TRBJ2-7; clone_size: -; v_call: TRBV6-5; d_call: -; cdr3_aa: CASRRGPHYEQYF; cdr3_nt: TGTGCCAGCCGGAGGGGGCCGCACTACGAGCAGTACTTC
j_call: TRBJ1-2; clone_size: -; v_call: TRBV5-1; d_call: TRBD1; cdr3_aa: CASSLIGGSDYGYTF; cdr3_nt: TGCGCCAGCAGCTTGATAGGGGGCTCTGACTATGGCTACACCTTC
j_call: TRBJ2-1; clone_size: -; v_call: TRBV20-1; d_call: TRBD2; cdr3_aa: CSAIERGRYNEQFF; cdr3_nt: TGCAGTGCTATTGAGCGGGGGAGGTACAATGAGCAGTTCTTC
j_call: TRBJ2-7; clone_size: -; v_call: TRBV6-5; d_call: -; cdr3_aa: CASSQIYEQYF; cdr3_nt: TGTGCCAGCAGTCAAATCTACGAGCAGTACTTC
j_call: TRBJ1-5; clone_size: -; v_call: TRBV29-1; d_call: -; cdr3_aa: CSVSENSNQPQHF; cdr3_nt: TGCAGCGTTTCAGAAAATAGCAATCAGCCCCAGCATTTT
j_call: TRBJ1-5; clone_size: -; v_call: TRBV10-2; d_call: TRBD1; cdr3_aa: CASTMTGVQPQHF; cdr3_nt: TGCGCCAGCACCATGACAGGGGTGCAGCCCCAGCATTTT
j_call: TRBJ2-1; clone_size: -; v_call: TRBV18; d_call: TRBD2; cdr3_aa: CASSPRQREGAYNEQFF; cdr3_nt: TGTGCCAGCTCACCACGTCAGCGGGAGGGCGCCTACAATGAGCAGTTCTTC
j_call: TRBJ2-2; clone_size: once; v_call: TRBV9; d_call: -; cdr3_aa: CASSRGGESTGELFF; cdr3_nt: TGTGCCAGCAGCCGAGGGGGGGAGTCCACCGGGGAGCTGTTTTTT
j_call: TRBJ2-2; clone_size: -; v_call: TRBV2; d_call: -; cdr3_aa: CASLTGHPNTGELFF; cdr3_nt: TGTGCCAGCCTGACGGGACATCCGAACACCGGGGAGCTGTTTTTT
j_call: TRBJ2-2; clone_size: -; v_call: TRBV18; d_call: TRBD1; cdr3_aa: CASSIAPGQGANTGELFF; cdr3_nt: TGTGCCAGCTCTATTGCCCCGGGACAGGGCGCGAACACCGGGGAGCTGTTTTTT
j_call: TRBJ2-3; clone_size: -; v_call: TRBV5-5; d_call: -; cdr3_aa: CASSLLGATDTQYF; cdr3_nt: TGTGCCAGCAGCCTATTGGGCGCCACAGATACGCAGTATTTT
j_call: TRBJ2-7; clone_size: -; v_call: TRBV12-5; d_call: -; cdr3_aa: CASGLARGEQYF; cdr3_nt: TGTGCTAGTGGTTTGGCCAGGGGTGAGCAGTACTTC
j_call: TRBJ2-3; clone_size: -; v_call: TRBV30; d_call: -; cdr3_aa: CAWSVGGSTDTQYF; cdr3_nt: TGTGCCTGGAGTGTAGGGGGGAGCACAGATACGCAGTATTTT
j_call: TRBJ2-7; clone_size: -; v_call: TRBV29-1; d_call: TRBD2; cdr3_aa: CSVQGTSGRSYEQYF; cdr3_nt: TGCAGCGTACAAGGGACTAGCGGGAGATCTTACGAGCAGTACTTC
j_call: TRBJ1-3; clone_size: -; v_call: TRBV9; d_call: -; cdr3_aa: CASSVEAGGNTIYF; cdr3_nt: TGTGCCAGCAGCGTCGAGGCAGGGGGAAACACCATATATTTT
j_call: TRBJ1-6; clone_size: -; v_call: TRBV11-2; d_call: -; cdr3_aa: CASSLAGGNSPLHF; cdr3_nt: TGTGCCAGCAGCTTAGCCGGGGGAAATTCACCCCTCCACTTT
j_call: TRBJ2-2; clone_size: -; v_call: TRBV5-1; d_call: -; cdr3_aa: CASSPGAVTGELFF; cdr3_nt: TGCGCCAGCAGCCCGGGGGCGGTCACCGGGGAGCTGTTTTTT
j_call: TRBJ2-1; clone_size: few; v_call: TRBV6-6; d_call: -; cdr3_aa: CASSYKAASSNEQFF; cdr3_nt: TGTGCCAGCAGTTACAAAGCGGCGTCTTCGAATGAGCAGTTCTTC
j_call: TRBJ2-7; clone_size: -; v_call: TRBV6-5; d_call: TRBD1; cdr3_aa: CAIGATGRTYEQYF; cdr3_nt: TGTGCCATAGGTGCGACAGGGCGAACCTACGAGCAGTACTTC
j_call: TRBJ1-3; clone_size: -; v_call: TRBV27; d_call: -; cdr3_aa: CASQGSSGNTIYF; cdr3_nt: TGTGCCAGCCAAGGGAGCTCTGGAAACACCATATATTTT
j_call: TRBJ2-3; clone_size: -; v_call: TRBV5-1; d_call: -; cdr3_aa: CASSLQGAGTDTQYF; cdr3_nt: TGCGCCAGCAGCTTGCAAGGCGCTGGCACAGATACGCAGTATTTT
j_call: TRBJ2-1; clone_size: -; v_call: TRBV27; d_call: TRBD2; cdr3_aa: CASSSLSVSNLRLAGFYNEQFF; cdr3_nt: TGTGCCAGCAGTTCCCTATCCGTTTCTAACCTGAGACTAGCGGGATTCTACAATGAGCAGTTCTTC
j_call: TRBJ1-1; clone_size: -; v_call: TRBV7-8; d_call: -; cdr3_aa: CASSLMGNVAEAFF; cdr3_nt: TGTGCCAGCAGCTTAATGGGAAATGTAGCTGAAGCTTTCTTT
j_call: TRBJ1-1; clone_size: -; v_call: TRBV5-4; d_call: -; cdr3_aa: CASSLGGWRIVDTEAFF; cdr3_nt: TGTGCCAGCAGCTTGGGCGGGTGGAGGATCGTGGACACTGAAGCTTTCTTT
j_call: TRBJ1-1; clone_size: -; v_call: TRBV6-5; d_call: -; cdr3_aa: CASSYSTRASFEAFF; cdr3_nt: TGTGCCAGCAGTTACTCGACGAGGGCCTCGTTTGAAGCTTTCTTT
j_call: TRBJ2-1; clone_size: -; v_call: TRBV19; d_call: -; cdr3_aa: CASSIDRGEQFF; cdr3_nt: TGTGCCAGTAGTATAGATCGCGGTGAGCAGTTCTTC
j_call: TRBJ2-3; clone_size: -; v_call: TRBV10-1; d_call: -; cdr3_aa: CASSAWRNTDTQYF; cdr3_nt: TGCGCCAGCAGTGCCTGGCGGAACACAGATACGCAGTATTTT
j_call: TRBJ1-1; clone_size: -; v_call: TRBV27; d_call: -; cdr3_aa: CASSFRGYSTEAFF; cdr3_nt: TGTGCCAGCAGTTTCAGGGGCTACAGCACTGAAGCTTTCTTT
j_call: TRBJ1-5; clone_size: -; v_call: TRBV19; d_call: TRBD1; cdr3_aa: CASSTRRVDRVDQPQHF; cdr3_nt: TGTGCCAGTAGTACCAGGCGGGTAGACAGGGTGGATCAGCCCCAGCATTTT
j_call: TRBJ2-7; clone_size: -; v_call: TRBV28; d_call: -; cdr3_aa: CASSLGLPPYEQYF; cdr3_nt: TGTGCCAGCAGTTTAGGACTTCCCCCCTACGAGCAGTACTTC
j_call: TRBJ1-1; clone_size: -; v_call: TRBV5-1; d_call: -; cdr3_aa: CASSLGGVNTEAFF; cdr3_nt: TGCGCCAGCAGCTTGGGTGGGGTGAACACTGAAGCTTTCTTT
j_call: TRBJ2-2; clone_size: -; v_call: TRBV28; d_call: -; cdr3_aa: CASSLTAGELFF; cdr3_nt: TGTGCCAGCAGCCTAACCGCCGGGGAGCTGTTTTTT
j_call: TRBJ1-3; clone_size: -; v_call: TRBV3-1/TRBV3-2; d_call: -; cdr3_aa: CASSWSGSTGNTIYF; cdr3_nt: TGTGCCAGCAGCTGGTCGGGGTCGACTGGAAACACCATATATTTT
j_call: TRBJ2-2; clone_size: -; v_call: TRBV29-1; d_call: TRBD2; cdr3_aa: CSGTSGPDTGELFF; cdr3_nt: TGCAGCGGGACTAGCGGCCCAGACACCGGGGAGCTGTTTTTT
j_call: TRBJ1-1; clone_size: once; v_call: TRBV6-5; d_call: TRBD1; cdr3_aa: CASSYDRVTEAFF; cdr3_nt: TGTGCCAGCAGCTATGACAGGGTCACTGAAGCTTTCTTT
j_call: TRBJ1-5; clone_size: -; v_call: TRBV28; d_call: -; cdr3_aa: CASMRDGNSNQPQHF; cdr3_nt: TGTGCCAGCATGCGGGACGGTAATAGCAATCAGCCCCAGCATTTT
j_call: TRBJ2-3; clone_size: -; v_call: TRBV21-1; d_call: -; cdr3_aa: CASSKGQGRSTDTQYF; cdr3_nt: TGTGCCAGCAGCAAGGGACAGGGGCGTAGCACAGATACGCAGTATTTT
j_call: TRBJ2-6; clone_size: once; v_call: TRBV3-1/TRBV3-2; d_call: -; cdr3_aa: CASSHIGRSISGANVLTF; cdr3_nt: TGTGCCAGCAGCCATATAGGCAGGTCCATCTCTGGGGCCAACGTCCTGACTTTC